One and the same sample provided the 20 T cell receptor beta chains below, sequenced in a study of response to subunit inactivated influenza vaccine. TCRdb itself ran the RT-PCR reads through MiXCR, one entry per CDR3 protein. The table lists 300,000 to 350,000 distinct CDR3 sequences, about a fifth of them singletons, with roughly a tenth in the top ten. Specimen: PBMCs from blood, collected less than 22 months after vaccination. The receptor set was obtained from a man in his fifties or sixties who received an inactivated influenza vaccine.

In nucleotides, the CDR3 is TGTGCCAGCAGTTACTCGGCGGTAGAATACAATGAGCAGTTCTTC. Protein sequence: CASSYSAVEYNEQFF. The chain links TRBV6-2 or TRBV6-3 to TRBJ2-1; D call uncertain. CDR1 is MNHEY and CDR2 is SVGEGT in the germline V gene. The CDR3 runs 15 residues. V lost 0 bases and J 4 bases, leaving 10 bases between the germline ends.

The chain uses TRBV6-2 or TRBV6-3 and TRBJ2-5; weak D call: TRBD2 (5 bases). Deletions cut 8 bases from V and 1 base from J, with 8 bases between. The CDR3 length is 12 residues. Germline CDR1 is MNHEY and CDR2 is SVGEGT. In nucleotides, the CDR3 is TGTGCCAGCGGGGAGCTCCAAGAGACCCAGTACTTC. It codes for CASGELQETQYF.

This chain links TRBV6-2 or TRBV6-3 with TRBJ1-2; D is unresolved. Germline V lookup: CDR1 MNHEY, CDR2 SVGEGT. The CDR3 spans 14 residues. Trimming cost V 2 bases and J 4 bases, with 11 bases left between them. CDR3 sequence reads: CASSYGTDLYGYTF. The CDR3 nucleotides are TGTGCCAGCAGTTACGGAACAGACCTCTATGGCTACACCTTC.

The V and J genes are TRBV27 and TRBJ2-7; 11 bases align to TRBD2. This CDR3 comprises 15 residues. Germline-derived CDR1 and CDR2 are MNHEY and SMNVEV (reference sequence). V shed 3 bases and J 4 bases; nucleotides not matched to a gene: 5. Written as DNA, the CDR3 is TGTGCCAGCAGTTTCCAACTAGCGGGAGTTTACGAGCAGTACTTC. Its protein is CASSFQLAGVYEQYF.

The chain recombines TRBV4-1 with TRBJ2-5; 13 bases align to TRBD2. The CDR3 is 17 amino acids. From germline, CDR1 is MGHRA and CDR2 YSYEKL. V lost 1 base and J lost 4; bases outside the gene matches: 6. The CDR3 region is CASSQVTSGGALETQYF. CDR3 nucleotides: TGCGCCAGCAGCCAAGTAACTAGCGGGGGGGCCTTAGAGACCCAGTACTTC.

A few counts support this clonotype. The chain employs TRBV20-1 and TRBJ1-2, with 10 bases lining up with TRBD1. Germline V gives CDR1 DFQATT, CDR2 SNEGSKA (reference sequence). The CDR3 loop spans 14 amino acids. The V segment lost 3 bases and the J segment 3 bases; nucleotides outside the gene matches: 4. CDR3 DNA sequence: TGCAGTGCTAGGGGGACAGGGGATGACTATGGCTACACCTTC. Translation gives CSARGTGDDYGYTF.

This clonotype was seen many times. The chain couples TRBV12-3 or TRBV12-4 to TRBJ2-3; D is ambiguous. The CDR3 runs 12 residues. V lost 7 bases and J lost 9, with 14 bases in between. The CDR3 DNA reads TGTGCCAGCACCCTAGGAACAAGCACGCAGTATTTT. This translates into CASTLGTSTQYF.

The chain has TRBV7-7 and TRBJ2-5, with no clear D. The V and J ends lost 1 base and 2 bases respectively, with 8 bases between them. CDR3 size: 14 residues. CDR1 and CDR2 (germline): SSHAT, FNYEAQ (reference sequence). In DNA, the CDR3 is TGTGCCAGCAGCTTAGGCAGCCATCAAGAGACCCAGTACTTC. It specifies CASSLGSHQETQYF.

The CDR3 sequence: CASSWITTQAQYF. The CDR3 DNA sequence: TGTGCCAGCAGCTGGATCACCACTCAGGCGCAGTACTTC. This sequence joins TRBV7-2 and TRBJ2-7; the D is unclear. Germline-derived CDR1 and CDR2 are SGHTA and FQGNSA. CDR3 size: 13 residues. V lost 4 bases to trimming and J lost 9 bases, with 16 bases between them.

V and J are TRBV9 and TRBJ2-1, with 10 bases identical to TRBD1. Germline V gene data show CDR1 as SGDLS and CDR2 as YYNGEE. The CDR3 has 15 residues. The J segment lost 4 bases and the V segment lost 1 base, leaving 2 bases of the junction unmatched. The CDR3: CASSVTGQGYNEQFF. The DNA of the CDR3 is TGTGCCAGCAGCGTAACGGGACAGGGGTACAATGAGCAGTTCTTC.

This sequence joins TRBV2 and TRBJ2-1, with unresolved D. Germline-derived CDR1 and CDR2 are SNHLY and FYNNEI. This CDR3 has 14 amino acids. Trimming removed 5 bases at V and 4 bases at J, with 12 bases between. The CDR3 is CASSSVHQYNEQFF. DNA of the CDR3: TGTGCCAGCAGTTCAGTCCACCAATACAATGAGCAGTTCTTC.

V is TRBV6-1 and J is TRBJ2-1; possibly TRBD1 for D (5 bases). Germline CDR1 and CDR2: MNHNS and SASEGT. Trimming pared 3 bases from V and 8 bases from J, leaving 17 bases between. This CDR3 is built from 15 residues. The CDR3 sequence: CASSDGAGRSHEQFF. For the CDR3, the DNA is TGTGCCAGCAGTGATGGGGCAGGTCGCAGCCATGAGCAGTTCTTC.

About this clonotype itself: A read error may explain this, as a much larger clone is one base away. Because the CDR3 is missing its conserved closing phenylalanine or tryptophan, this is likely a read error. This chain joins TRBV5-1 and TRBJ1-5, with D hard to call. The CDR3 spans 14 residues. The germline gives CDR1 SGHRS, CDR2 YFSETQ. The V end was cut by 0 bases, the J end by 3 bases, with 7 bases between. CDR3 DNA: TGCGCCAGCAGCTTGGGAGATCCCAATCAGCCCCAGCATTTA. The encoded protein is CASSLGDPNQPQHL.

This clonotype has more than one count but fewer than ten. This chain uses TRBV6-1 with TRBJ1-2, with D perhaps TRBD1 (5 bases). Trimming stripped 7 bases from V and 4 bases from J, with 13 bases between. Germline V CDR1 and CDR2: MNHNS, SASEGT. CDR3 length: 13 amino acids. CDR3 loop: CASTLRGLYGYTF. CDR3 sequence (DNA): TGTGCCAGCACCTTGAGGGGCCTCTATGGCTACACCTTC.

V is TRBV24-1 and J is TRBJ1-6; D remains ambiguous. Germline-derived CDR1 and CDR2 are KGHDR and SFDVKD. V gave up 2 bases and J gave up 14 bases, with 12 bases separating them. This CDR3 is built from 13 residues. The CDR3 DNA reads TGTGCCACCAGTGATTCGGTGGATGAGTCCCTCCACTTT. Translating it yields CATSDSVDESLHF.

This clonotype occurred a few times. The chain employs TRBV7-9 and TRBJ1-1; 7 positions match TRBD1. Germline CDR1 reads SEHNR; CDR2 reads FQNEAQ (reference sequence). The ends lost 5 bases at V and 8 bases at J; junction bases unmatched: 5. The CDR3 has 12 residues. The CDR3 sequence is CASSQGQLEAFF. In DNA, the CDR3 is TGTGCCAGCAGCCAGGGACAGCTCGAAGCTTTCTTT.

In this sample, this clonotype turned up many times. CDR3 sequence (DNA): TGTGCCAGCAGTTCGGGACAGGGAGGAACTAATGAAAAACTGTTTTTT. Translation: CASSSGQGGTNEKLFF. V usage is TRBV6-5 and J usage is TRBJ1-4, with TRBD1 identical over 9 bases. Trimming cost V 4 bases and J 1 base; bases outside gene matches: 4. Germline CDR1 and CDR2: MNHEY and SVGAGI. The CDR3 extends over 16 amino acids.

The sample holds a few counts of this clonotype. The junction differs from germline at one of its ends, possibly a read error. Written as DNA, the CDR3 is TGTGCCAGCAGCCCCCCGACAAGCTACGATGAGCAGTTCTTC. This translates into CASSPPTSYDEQFF. The chain combines TRBV3-1 with TRBJ2-1; no clear D. CDR1 is LGHDT, CDR2 YNNKEL, per germline (reference sequence). The CDR3 contains 14 residues.

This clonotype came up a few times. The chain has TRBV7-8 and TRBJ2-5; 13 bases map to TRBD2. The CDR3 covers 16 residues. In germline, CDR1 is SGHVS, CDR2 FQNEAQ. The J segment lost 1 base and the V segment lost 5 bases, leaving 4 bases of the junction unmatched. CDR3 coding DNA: TGTGCCAGCAGCACGGGACTAGCGGGGAGCCAAGAGACCCAGTACTTC. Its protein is CASSTGLAGSQETQYF.

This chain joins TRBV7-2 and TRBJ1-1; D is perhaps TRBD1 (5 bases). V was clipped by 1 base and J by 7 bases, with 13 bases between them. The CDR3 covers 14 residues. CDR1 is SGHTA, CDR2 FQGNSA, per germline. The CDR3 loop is CASSLDWLGVEAFF. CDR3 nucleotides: TGTGCCAGCAGCTTAGATTGGCTAGGGGTTGAAGCTTTCTTT.